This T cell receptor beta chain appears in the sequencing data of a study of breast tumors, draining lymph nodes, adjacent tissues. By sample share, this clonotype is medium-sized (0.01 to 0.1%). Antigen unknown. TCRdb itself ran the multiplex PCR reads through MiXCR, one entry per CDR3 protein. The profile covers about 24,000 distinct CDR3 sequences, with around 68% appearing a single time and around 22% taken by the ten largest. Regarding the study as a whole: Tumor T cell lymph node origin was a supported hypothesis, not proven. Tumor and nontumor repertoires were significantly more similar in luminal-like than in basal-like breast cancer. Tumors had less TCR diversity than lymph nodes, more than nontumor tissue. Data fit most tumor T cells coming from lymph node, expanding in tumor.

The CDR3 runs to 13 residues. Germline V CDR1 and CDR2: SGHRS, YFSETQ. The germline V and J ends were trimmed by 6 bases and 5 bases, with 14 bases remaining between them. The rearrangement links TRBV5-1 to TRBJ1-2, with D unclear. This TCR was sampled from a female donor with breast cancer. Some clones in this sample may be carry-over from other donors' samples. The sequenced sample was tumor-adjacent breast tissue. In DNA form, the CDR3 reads TGCGCCAGCACTTCGGGAGGGCCATATGGCTACACCTTC. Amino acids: CASTSGGPYGYTF.